One sample yielded the 4 T cell receptor beta chains listed below, sequenced in a study of cytomegalovirus exposure and HLA in healthy donors. The PCR had 60 Vbeta and 13 Jbeta primers. The protocol was immunoSEQ multiplex PCR, while the TCRdb copy is restricted to in-frame clones and leaves out a portion. Among over 90,000 clones listed, about four fifths were seen once. The sequenced sample was PBMCs. The receptors here all came from a female donor in good health and CMV-seropositive.

CDR3 amino acids: CASSYSGGGTEAFF. The CDR3 coding sequence is TGTGCCAGCAGTTACTCCGGGGGGGGCACTGAAGCTTTCTTT. This chain uses TRBV6-5 with TRBJ1-1, with a tentative D call TRBD1 (5 bases). This CDR3 has 14 residues. Germline CDR1 and CDR2: MNHEY and SVGAGI. V gave up 0 bases and J gave up 4 bases, with 9 bases separating them.

This chain joins TRBV4-3 and TRBJ2-3; TRBD1 aligns across 12 bases. Per the germline V gene, CDR1 is LGHNA and CDR2 is YSLEER. The CDR3 has 18 amino acids. The J segment lost 4 bases and the V segment lost 4 bases, leaving 12 bases of the junction unmatched. The CDR3 DNA sequence: TGCGCCAGCAGCCTAAGTCCCCGGGGACAGGGGGCCGCAGATACGCAGTATTTT. Amino acid sequence: CASSLSPRGQGAADTQYF.

V gene TRBV7-2 combines with J gene TRBJ1-1, with D uncertain. The CDR3 loop spans 13 amino acids. Trimming removed 0 bases from V and 3 bases from J, with 5 bases in between. CDR1 is SGHTA, CDR2 FQGNSA, per germline. This chain's CDR3 is CASSLATYTEAFF. CDR3 coding DNA: TGTGCCAGCAGCTTAGCGACATACACTGAAGCTTTCTTT.

The CDR3 protein is CASSVDGEWANEKLFF. CDR3 DNA: TGTGCCAGCAGCGTAGACGGAGAGTGGGCTAATGAAAAACTGTTTTTT. The V gene is TRBV9, the J gene TRBJ1-4, with D uncertain. CDR3 size: 16 residues. Per germline, CDR1 SGDLS and CDR2 YYNGEE. With 0 bases removed from V and 3 bases from J, the gap between germline ends came to 12 bases.